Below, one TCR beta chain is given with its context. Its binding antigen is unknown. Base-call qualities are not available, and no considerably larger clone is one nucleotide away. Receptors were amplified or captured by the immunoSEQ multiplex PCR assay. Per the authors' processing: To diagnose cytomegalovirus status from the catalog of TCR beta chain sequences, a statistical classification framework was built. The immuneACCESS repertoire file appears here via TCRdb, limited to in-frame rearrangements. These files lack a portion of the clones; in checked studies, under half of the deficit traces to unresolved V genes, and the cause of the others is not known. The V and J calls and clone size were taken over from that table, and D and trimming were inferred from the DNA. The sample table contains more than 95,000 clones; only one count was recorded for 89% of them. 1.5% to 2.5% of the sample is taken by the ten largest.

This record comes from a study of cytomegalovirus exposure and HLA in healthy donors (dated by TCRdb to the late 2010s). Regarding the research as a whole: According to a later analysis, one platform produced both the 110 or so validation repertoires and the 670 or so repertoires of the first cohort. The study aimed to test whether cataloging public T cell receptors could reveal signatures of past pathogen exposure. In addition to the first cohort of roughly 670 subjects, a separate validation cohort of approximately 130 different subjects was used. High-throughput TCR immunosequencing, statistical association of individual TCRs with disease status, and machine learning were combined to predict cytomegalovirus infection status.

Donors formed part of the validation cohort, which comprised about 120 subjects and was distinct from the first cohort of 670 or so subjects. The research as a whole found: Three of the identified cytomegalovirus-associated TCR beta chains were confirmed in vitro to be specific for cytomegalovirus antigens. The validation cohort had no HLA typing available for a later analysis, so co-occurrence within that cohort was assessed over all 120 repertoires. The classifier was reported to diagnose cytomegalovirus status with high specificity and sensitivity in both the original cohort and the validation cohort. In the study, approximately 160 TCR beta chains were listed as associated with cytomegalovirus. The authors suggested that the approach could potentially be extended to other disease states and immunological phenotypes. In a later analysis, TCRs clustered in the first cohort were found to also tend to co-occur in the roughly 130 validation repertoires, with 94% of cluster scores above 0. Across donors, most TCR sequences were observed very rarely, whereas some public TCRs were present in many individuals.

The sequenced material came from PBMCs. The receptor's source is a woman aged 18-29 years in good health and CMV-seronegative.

The CDR3 sequence is CASDHTGTKFQPQHF. The bases read TGTGCCAGCGATCACACCGGGACAAAATTCCAGCCCCAGCATTTT. The sequence links TRBV5-8 to TRBJ1-5, and TRBD1 may be the D gene, going by 6 matching bases. V drops 7 bases and J drops 7 bases, leaving 21 bases in between. The germline V gene gives CDR1 as SGHTS and CDR2 as YDEGEE. Including the terminal cysteine and phenylalanine, the CDR3 comprises 15 residues. Only the CDR3 DNA is retained, 45 bases long and in frame from the first base. The variable domain in full, with residues beyond the CDR3 obtained from the reference TRBV5-8 and TRBJ1-5 genes, is EAGVTQSPTHLIKTRGQQATLRCSPISGHTSVYWYQQALGLGLQFLLWYDEGEERNRGNFPPRFSGRQFPNYSSELNVNALELEDSALYLCASDHTGTKFQPQHFGDGTRLSIL.